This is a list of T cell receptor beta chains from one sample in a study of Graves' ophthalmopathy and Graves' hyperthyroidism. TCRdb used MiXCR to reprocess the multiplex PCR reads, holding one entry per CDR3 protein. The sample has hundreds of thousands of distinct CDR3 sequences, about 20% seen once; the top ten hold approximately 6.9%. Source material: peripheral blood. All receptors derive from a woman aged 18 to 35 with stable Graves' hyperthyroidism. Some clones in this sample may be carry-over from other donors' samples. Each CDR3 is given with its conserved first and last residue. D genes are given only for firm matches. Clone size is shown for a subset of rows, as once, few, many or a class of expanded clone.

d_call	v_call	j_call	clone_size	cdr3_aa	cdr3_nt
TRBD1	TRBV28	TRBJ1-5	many	CASSPWGQGGNQPQHF	TGTGCCAGCAGTCCCTGGGGACAGGGGGGGAATCAGCCCCAGCATTTT
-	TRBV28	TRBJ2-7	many	CASRDDSYSYEQYF	TGTGCCAGCAGGGACGACTCCTACTCCTACGAGCAGTACTTC
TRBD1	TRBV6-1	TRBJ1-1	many	CASRGQGWNTEAFF	TGTGCCAGCAGGGGACAGGGATGGAACACTGAAGCTTTCTTT
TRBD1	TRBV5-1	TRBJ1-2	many	CASSLVGGLLANYGYTF	TGCGCCAGCAGCTTGGTAGGGGGCCTATTAGCTAACTATGGCTACACCTTC
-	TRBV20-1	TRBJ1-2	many	CSTSRVEGLDYGYTF	TGCAGCACTTCCCGCGTGGAGGGACTCGACTATGGCTACACCTTC
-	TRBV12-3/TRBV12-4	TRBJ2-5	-	CASSLDWETQYF	TGTGCCAGCAGTTTAGACTGGGAGACCCAGTACTTC
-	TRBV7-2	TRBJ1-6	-	CASSLDVNSPLHF	TGTGCCAGCAGCTTAGATGTCAATTCACCCCTCCACTTT
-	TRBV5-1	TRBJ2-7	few	CASSLYLDRYEQYF	TGCGCCAGCAGCTTGTATCTGGACCGCTACGAGCAGTACTTC
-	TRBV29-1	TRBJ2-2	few	CSVVSNAGELFF	TGCAGCGTTGTGTCTAACGCCGGGGAGCTGTTTTTT
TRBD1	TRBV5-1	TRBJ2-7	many	CASSWRQGVNEQYF	TGCGCCAGCAGCTGGCGACAGGGGGTTAATGAGCAGTACTTC
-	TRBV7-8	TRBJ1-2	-	CASSRGRFSPYGYTF	TGTGCCAGCAGCCGGGGGAGGTTCTCCCCTTATGGCTACACCTTC